The 5 T cell receptor beta chains below all came from one sample that was sequenced in a study of shared clonotypes between healthy human individuals. Some clones are missing from TCRdb's copy, which holds only in-frame ones; the method was immunoSEQ multiplex PCR. The table records roughly 2.4 million clones, 90% to 97% of them present only once. The source material was naive CD4+ T cells sorted from blood. As for subset: CD45RA+ positively selected. Receptors originate from a man aged 18 to 35 in good health.

This clone was recorded a few times. The chain employs TRBV5-1 and TRBJ1-6; D is uncertain. Trimming removed 4 bases from V and 4 bases from J, with 12 bases in between. Looked up from germline, CDR1 is SGHRS and CDR2 is YFSETQ. The CDR3 is 15 amino acids. Here the CDR3 DNA reads TGCGCCAGCAGCCGAGACGGACTTTATAATTCACCCCTCCACTTT. It codes for CASSRDGLYNSPLHF.

The chain employs TRBV6-1 and TRBJ1-5; no clear D gene. V was cut by 2 bases and J by 7 bases, with 9 bases left in between. Germline V lookup: CDR1 MNHNS, CDR2 SASEGT. The CDR3 length is 13 residues. The CDR3 region is CASSESIVQPQHF. The CDR3 DNA follows: TGTGCCAGCAGTGAATCGATCGTCCAGCCCCAGCATTTT.

The rearrangement links TRBV10-3 to TRBJ1-2; tentative D call: TRBD1 (5 bases). The CDR3 consists of 14 residues. Germline V gene sequence: CDR1 ENHRY, CDR2 SYGVKD. V shed 1 base and J shed 1 base, with 7 bases lying between them. For the CDR3, the DNA is TGTGCCATCAGTGAGTGGGGGGATAACTATGGCTACACCTTC. Translated, it gives CAISEWGDNYGYTF.

This clone was counted once. CDR3 coding DNA: TGCGCCAGCAGCCAAGAACCGGGGCGCGAGCAGTACTTC. Amino acids: CASSQEPGREQYF. The chain employs TRBV4-3 and TRBJ2-7; D assignment may be TRBD1 or TRBD2 (5 bases each). CDR3 length: 13 amino acids. V was trimmed by 0 bases and J by 6 bases, leaving 9 bases between them. Germline CDR1 LGHNA, CDR2 YSLEER.

The rearrangement joins TRBV7-6 to TRBJ1-4; D is unclear. The CDR3 loop spans 13 amino acids. Trimming stripped 1 base from V and 7 bases from J, with 7 bases between. CDR1 and CDR2 (germline): SGHVS, FNYEAQ. CDR3 sequence (DNA): TGTGCCAGCAGCTTAGGAATGGTTGAAAAACTGTTTTTT. Translating gives CASSLGMVEKLFF.